The T cell receptor (beta chain) under discussion was sequenced for a study of CD8 T cells in Susac syndrome. RNA, at about 0.5 to 1 ug, was reverse transcribed with random hexamers. TCRdb called the immunoSEQ multiplex PCR reads again in MiXCR, with one record for every CDR3 protein. The sample has about 180,000 distinct CDR3 sequences, 90% to 95% seen once. V was clipped by 5 bases and J by 0 bases, with 13 bases between them. The germline gives CDR1 MDHEN, CDR2 SYDVKM. This CDR3 region has 15 residues. Sequencing of TCR beta was carried out in blood CD8+ and CD4+ T cells. The sequenced sample consisted of CD4+ T cells from PBMCs. The chain carries TRBV28 and TRBJ1-1; D remains ambiguous. The clonotype was recovered from a human donor with Susac syndrome. The CDR3 spells CASSVPGRLNTEAFF. For the CDR3, the DNA is TGTGCCAGCAGTGTACCCGGGCGCCTGAACACTGAAGCTTTCTTT.